A single sample gave rise to the 2 T cell receptor beta chains below, sequenced in a study of T cell changes during pregnancy in multiple sclerosis. TCRdb's table, derived via immunoSEQ multiplex PCR, lists solely in-frame clones and lacks some. The repertoire consists of fewer than 70,000 clones, with about 86% occurring once and the leading ten covering about 5.7%. The sequencing sample was made of peripheral blood from another person, used as feeder cells. All receptors derive from a human donor whose cells served as feeder cells for cultures in a pregnancy study.

The chain is built from TRBV13 and TRBJ1-5, with 7 bases identical to TRBD1. The CDR3 loop spans 14 amino acids. The J segment lost 5 bases and the V segment lost 1 base, leaving 2 bases of the junction unmatched. Per the germline V gene, CDR1 is PRHDT and CDR2 is FYEKMQ (reference sequence). The CDR3 protein is CASSLAGGDQPQHF. The CDR3 nucleotides read TGTGCCAGCAGCTTAGCAGGGGGGGATCAGCCCCAGCATTTT.

V usage is TRBV5-1 and J usage is TRBJ2-1; 12 bases align to TRBD1. This CDR3 is 14 amino acids long. Germline loops: CDR1 SGHRS, CDR2 YFSETQ. Germline trimming cut 3 bases from V and 10 bases from J; bases unmatched to any gene: 5. DNA of the CDR3: TGCGCCAGCAGCTCGGGACAGGGGGCGGAGGAGCAGTTCTTC. As protein: CASSSGQGAEEQFF.